This T cell receptor (beta chain) was retrieved from a study of Graves' ophthalmopathy and Graves' hyperthyroidism. Study-wide results and caveats: Sensitivity reached approximately 89% and specificity about 81% for a 13-signature model separating ophthalmopathy from stable hyperthyroidism. Thyroid clonotypes that were expanded above 0.001 frequency mostly also appeared in blood.

For repertoire sequencing, the TCR beta CDR3 regions were amplified from RNA transcripts. First-round RT-PCR used HTBI primers; second-round multiplex PCR followed. TCRdb analysed the multiplex PCR reads with MiXCR anew, one entry per CDR3 protein. The sample lists approximately 540,000 distinct CDR3 sequences, less than 40% occurring once. Thyroid ultrasound, orbital computed tomography, TRAb, serum thyroxine and clinical symptoms formed the basis of diagnosis. The ends were cut back, 0 bases at V and 7 bases at J, with 13 bases in the middle. Germline CDR1 and CDR2: LGHNT and FRNRAP. The CDR3 is made up of 16 amino acids. This clonotype turned up a few times. The antigen is not known.

The gene calls are TRBV12-5 and TRBJ1-6; TRBD1 is a possible D gene (6 bases). The clonotype comes from an adult man with Graves' hyperthyroidism. Specimen: peripheral blood or thyroid tissue (not recorded which). This chain's CDR3 is CASGLVQGSGNSPLHF. The CDR3 DNA follows: TGTGCTAGTGGTTTGGTACAGGGATCGGGGAATTCACCCCTCCACTTT. Looking up the rest from reference TRBV12-5 and TRBJ1-6 gives the full variable domain: DARVTQTPRHKVTEMGQEVTMRCQPILGHNTVFWYRQTMMQGLELLAYFRNRAPLDDSGMPKDRFSAEMPDATLATLKIQPSEPRDSAVYFCASGLVQGSGNSPLHFGNGTRLTVT.